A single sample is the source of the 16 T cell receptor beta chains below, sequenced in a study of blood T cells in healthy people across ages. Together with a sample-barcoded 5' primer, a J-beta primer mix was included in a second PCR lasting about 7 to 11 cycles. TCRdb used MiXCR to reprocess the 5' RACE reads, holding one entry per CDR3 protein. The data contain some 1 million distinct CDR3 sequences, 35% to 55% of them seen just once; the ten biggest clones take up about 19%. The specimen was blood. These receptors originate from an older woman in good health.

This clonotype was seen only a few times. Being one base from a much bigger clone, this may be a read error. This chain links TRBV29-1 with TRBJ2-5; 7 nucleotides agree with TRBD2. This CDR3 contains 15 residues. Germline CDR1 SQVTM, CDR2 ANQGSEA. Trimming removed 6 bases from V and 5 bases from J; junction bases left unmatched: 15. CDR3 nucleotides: TGCAGCGTGGGACGAGCGGGACGGGCGTGGGAGACCCAGTACTTC. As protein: CSVGRAGRAWETQYF.

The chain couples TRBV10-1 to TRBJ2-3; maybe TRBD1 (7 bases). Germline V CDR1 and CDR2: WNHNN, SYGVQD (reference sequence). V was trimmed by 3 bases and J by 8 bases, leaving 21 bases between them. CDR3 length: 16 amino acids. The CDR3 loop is CASSDEAGGSSGTQYF. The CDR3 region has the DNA TGCGCCAGCAGTGATGAGGCAGGGGGGTCCAGTGGTACGCAGTATTTT.

CDR3 sequence: CASNNGFYGYTF. CDR3 bases: TGTGCCAGTAACAACGGATTCTATGGCTACACCTTC. The rearrangement uses TRBV19 and TRBJ1-2; D unresolved. CDR1 is LNHDA, CDR2 SQIVND, per germline (reference sequence). The CDR3 sequence is 12 residues long. V lost 7 bases, J lost 4 bases, and 10 bases lay in between.

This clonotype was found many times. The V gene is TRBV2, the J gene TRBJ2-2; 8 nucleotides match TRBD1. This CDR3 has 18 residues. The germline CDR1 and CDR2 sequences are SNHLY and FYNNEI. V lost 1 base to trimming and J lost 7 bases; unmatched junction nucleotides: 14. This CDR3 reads CASSEDEGQGAQNGELFF. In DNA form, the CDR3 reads TGTGCCAGCAGTGAAGACGAGGGGCAGGGGGCGCAGAACGGGGAGCTGTTTTTT.

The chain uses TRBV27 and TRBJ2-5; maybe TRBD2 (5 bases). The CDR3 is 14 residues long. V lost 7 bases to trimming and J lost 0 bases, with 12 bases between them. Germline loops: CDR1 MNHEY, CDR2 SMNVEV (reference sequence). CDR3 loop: CASKFERHQETQYF. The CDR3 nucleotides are TGTGCCAGCAAATTCGAGCGGCACCAAGAGACCCAGTACTTC.

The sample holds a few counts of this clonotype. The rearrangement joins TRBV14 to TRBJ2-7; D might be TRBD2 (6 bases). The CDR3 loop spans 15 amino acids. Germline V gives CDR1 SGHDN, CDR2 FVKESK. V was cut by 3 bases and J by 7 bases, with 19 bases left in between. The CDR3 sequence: CASSQRTRGIGEQYF. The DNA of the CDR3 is TGTGCCAGCAGCCAGAGGACCCGGGGGATCGGAGAGCAGTACTTC.

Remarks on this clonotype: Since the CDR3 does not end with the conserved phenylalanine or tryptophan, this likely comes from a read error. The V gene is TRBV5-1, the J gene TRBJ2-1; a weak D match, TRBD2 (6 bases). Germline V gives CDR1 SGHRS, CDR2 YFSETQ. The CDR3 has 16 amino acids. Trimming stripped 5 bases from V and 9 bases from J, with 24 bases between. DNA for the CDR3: TGCGCCAGCAGTTTTACTACCGGGACTCACGGGAGTGAGCAGTTCTAC. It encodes CASSFTTGTHGSEQFY.

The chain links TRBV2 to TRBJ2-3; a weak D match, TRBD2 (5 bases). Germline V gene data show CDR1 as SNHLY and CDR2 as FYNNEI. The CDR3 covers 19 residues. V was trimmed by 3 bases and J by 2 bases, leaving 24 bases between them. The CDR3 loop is CASSDGSERARFNTDTQYF. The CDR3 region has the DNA TGTGCCAGCAGTGATGGTAGCGAGAGGGCCCGTTTTAACACAGATACGCAGTATTTT.

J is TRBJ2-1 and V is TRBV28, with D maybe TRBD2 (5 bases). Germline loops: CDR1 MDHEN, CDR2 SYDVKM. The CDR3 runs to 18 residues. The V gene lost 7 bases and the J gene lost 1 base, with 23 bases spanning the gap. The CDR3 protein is CASISTSALVGSYNEQFF. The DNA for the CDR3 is TGTGCCAGCATCTCCACTAGTGCCTTAGTCGGGTCCTACAATGAGCAGTTCTTC.

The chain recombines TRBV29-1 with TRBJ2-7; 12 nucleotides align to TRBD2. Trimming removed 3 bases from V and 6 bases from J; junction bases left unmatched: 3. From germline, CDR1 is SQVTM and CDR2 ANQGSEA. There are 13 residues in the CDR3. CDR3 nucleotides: TGCAGCGTTGAGCGACTAGCGGGAGCCGAGCAGTACTTC. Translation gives CSVERLAGAEQYF.

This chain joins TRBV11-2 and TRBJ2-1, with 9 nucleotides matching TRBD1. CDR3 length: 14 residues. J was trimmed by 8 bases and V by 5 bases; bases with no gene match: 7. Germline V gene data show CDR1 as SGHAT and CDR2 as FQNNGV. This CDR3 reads CASSPGQGIDEQFF. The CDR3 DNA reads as TGTGCCAGCAGCCCAGGACAGGGGATTGATGAGCAGTTCTTC. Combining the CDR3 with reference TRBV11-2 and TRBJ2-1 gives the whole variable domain EAGVAQSPRYKIIEKRQSVAFWCNPISGHATLYWYQQILGQGPKLLIQFQNNGVVDDSQLPKDRFSAERLKGVDSTLKIQPAKLEDSAVYLCASSPGQGIDEQFFGPGTRLTVL.

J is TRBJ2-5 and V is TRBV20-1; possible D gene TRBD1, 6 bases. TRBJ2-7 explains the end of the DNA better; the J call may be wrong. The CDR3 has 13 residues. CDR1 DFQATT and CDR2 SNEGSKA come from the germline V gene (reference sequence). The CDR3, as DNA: TGCAGTGCTTGGGACGCCCAGGGGTACGAGCAGTACTTC. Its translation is CSAWDAQGYEQYF.

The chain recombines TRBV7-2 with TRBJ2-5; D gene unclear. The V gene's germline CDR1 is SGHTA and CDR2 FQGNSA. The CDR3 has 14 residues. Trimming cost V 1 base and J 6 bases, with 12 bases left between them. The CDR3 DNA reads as TGTGCCAGCAGCTTAGAAGTAGTTGCCCAGACCCAGTACTTC. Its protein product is CASSLEVVAQTQYF.

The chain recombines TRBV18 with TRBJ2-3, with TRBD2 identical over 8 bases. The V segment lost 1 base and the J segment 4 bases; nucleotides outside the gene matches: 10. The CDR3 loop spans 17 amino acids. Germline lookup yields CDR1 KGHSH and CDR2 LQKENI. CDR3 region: CASSPLRAGGVADTQYF. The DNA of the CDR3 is TGTGCCAGCTCACCACTTCGTGCGGGAGGTGTGGCAGATACGCAGTATTTT.

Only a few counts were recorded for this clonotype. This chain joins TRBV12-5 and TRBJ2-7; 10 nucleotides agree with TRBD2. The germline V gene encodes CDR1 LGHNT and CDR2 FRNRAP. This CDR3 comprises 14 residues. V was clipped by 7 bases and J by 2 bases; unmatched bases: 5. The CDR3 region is CASARTSGAYEQYF. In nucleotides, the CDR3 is TGTGCTAGTGCCCGGACTAGCGGTGCCTACGAGCAGTACTTC. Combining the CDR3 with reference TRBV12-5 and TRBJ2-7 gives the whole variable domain DARVTQTPRHKVTEMGQEVTMRCQPILGHNTVFWYRQTMMQGLELLAYFRNRAPLDDSGMPKDRFSAEMPDATLATLKIQPSEPRDSAVYFCASARTSGAYEQYFGPGTRLTVT.

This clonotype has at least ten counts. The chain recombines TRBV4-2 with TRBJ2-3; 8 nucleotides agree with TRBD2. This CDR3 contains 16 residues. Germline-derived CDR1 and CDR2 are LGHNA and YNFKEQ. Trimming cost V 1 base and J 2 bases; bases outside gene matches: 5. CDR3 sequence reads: CASSQVGGANTDTQYF. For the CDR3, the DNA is TGTGCCAGCAGCCAAGTCGGGGGGGCGAACACAGATACGCAGTATTTT.